Listed below are T cell receptor beta chains from one sample, sequenced in a study of blood T cell repertoires in COVID-19. The table came from immunoSEQ multiplex PCR; TCRdb's copy has only in-frame clones and leaves some out. The table records about 44,000 clones, about nine tenths of them present only once. Material for sequencing was peripheral blood. These receptors came from a woman aged 80 or older in a cohort sampled during active or convalescent COVID-19. CDR3s include the opening cysteine and the closing phenylalanine or tryptophan. The D gene is left open where the match is weak. Expanded clones get a size class; other rows say once, few or many, or leave the size out.

d_call j_call v_call clone_size cdr3_nt cdr3_aa
. TRBJ1-5 TRBV30 . TGTGCCTGGAGGCCCCCGGGGAGGGCCGAGGCACAGCCCCAGCATTTT CAWRPPGRAEAQPQHF
. TRBJ1-1 TRBV7-9 . TGTGCCAGCAGCTTAGGGCAGGGTATGGACACTGAAGCTTTCTTT CASSLGQGMDTEAFF
TRBD2 TRBJ2-1 TRBV10-3 . TGTGCCGCATCACCCGGGACTAGTCTCAATGAGCAGTTCTTC CAASPGTSLNEQFF
TRBD1 TRBJ1-5 TRBV30 . TGTGCCTGGTCGGGACAGGCAAATCAGCCCCAGCATTTT CAWSGQANQPQHF
TRBD1 TRBJ2-3 TRBV28 . TGTGCCAGCAGTGGGGAAGGGGGCGCAGATACGCAGTATTTT CASSGEGGADTQYF
TRBD2 TRBJ2-5 TRBV4-1 . TGCGCCAGCAGCCAAGGCCCGACTAGCGCACAAGAGACCCAGTACTTC CASSQGPTSAQETQYF
. TRBJ2-7 TRBV19 . TGTGCCAGTAGTATAGGGCAGGCGCCCTCCTACGAGCAGTACTTC CASSIGQAPSYEQYF
TRBD2 TRBJ2-2 TRBV7-9 . TGTGCCAGCAGCCTCGGCGGGAGCGGGAACACCGGGGAGCTGTTTTTT CASSLGGSGNTGELFF
. TRBJ1-4 TRBV2 . TGTGCCAGCAGGGCCACTAATGAAAAACTGTTTTTT CASRATNEKLFF
. TRBJ2-7 TRBV27 . TGTGCCAGCAGTCCAAACCCTAGTATCCACGAGCAGTACTTC CASSPNPSIHEQYF
TRBD1 TRBJ2-7 TRBV18 . TGTGCCAGCTCACCCGGGACAGGCTCCTACGAGCAGTACTTC CASSPGTGSYEQYF
. TRBJ1-1 TRBV11-2 . TGTGCCAGCAGCTTAGATCGGTCTACCCCTGGGAACACTGAAGCTTTCTTT CASSLDRSTPGNTEAFF
TRBD1 TRBJ1-3 TRBV6-1 . TGTGCCAGCAGTGAAGTGGGTCCAGGGGGCACGGGAAACACCATATATTTT CASSEVGPGGTGNTIYF
TRBD2 TRBJ2-3 TRBV6-5 . TGTGCCAGCAGCCGGACTAGCGGGAGCACAGATACGCAGTATTTT CASSRTSGSTDTQYF
TRBD1 TRBJ2-7 TRBV29-1 . TGCAGCGTGGGACAGGGCGGCGCCTACGAGCAGTACTTC CSVGQGGAYEQYF
. TRBJ2-2 TRBV11-3 . TGTGCCAGCAGCTTATCGGTCACCGGGGAGCTGTTTTTT CASSLSVTGELFF
. TRBJ1-3 TRBV9 . TGTGCCAGCAGCGACCCATCAGGGGGAAACACCATATATTTT CASSDPSGGNTIYF
. TRBJ2-3 TRBV28 . TGTGCCAGCAGTTTATCGTTGGGGGAGGACCGAGATACGCAGTATTTT CASSLSLGEDRDTQYF
TRBD1 TRBJ1-2 TRBV7-2 few TGTGCCAGCAGCTTAGATGGGACAGTTGTCCATGGCTACACCTTC CASSLDGTVVHGYTF
. TRBJ2-1 TRBV11-3 . TGTGCCAGCAGCTTTGGGCTTGATGAGCAGTTCTTC CASSFGLDEQFF
TRBD1 TRBJ2-7 TRBV5-6 medium-sized TGTGCCAGCAGCTTACGGGACAGCTACGAGCAGTACTTC CASSLRDSYEQYF
. TRBJ1-6 TRBV4-1 once TGCGCCAGCAGCCATATTTCCCAGGATTCACCCCTCCACTTT CASSHISQDSPLHF
TRBD1 TRBJ1-5 TRBV19 . TGTGCCAGTAGTGGGACAGGGGGCGCGGGTCAGCCCCAGCATTTT CASSGTGGAGQPQHF
. TRBJ2-3 TRBV5-1 once TGCGCCAGCAGTAGTAGGACATGGACAGATACGCAGTATTTT CASSSRTWTDTQYF
TRBD2 TRBJ2-1 TRBV6-4 . TGTGCCAGCAGTGACACTAGCGGGTACAATGAGCAGTTCTTC CASSDTSGYNEQFF
TRBD2 TRBJ2-7 TRBV19 . TGTGCCAGTAGTCCCCAGCGGGGGACCTACGAGCAGTACTTC CASSPQRGTYEQYF
TRBD2 TRBJ2-1 TRBV5-1 . TGCGCCAGCAGCTCGGGACTAGCGGGAAGCTCGAATGAGCAGTTCTTC CASSSGLAGSSNEQFF
TRBD2 TRBJ2-5 TRBV7-2 . TGTGCCAGCAGCCCGACTAGCGGGGGGGGGATAGGGACCCAGTACTTC CASSPTSGGGIGTQYF
. TRBJ2-6 TRBV6-2/TRBV6-3 . TGTGCCAGCAGTTACGGGGGGAGTGGGGCCAACGTCCTGACTTTC CASSYGGSGANVLTF
. TRBJ1-3 TRBV9 . TGTGCCAGCAGCGTAGGGTCAGGTCCCCGAACGGACACCATATATTTT CASSVGSGPRTDTIYF
TRBD1 TRBJ1-6 TRBV30 once TGTGCCTGGAGTATTGAACAGGGGGATTCACCCCTCCACTTT CAWSIEQGDSPLHF
. TRBJ2-3 TRBV7-2 . TGTGCCAGCAGCATAAATGGCGGTTCCACAGATACGCAGTATTTT CASSINGGSTDTQYF
TRBD1 TRBJ2-5 TRBV24-1 . TGTGCCACCAGTGACTTGGGACAGGGGGAGACCCAGTACTTC CATSDLGQGETQYF
TRBD2 TRBJ2-1 TRBV7-6 . TGTGCCAGCAGCCCCCGGACTAGCGGGGGGGCTGGTGAGCAGTTCTTC CASSPRTSGGAGEQFF
TRBD2 TRBJ2-3 TRBV5-4 . TGTGCCAGCAGAAGCGGGGGGGGCCGCACAGATACGCAGTATTTT CASRSGGGRTDTQYF
TRBD1 TRBJ2-7 TRBV9 . TGTGCCAGCAGCCCCCGGGGACAGGGGTCCTACGAGCAGTACTTC CASSPRGQGSYEQYF
. TRBJ2-1 TRBV29-1 once TGCAGCGTTGAAGGTGGTATTGTAGCCTACAATGAGCAGTTCTTC CSVEGGIVAYNEQFF
. TRBJ2-1 TRBV7-9 . TGTGCCAGCAGCCTCAGGGGAAGCTCCTACAATGAGCAGTTCTTC CASSLRGSSYNEQFF
. TRBJ1-1 TRBV5-1 once TGCGCCAGCAGCTTGGAAACAGGGTCCGGAGCTTTCTTT CASSLETGSGAFF
. TRBJ1-2 TRBV7-2 . TGTGCCAGCAGCCCGGGAGGTAGTCACTACGGCTACACCTTC CASSPGGSHYGYTF
. TRBJ1-3 TRBV7-2 . TGTGCCAGCAGCTTAGCGGGGGGGCTAGGAAACACCATATATTTT CASSLAGGLGNTIYF
TRBD1 TRBJ1-2 TRBV6-2/TRBV6-3 . TGTGCCAGCAGTTACTCGATATCCTCGGACAGGGGGCTCTATGGCTACACCTTC CASSYSISSDRGLYGYTF
. TRBJ2-7 TRBV5-5 . TGTGCCAGCAGCTACTCCTCCTACGAGCAGTACTTC CASSYSSYEQYF
TRBD2 TRBJ2-3 TRBV2 . TGTGCCAGCAGTCCTAGCGGGGGGGCTGTGGCAGATACGCAGTATTTT CASSPSGGAVADTQYF
. TRBJ1-1 TRBV6-1 . TGTGCCAGCAGTGAACCGTATAACACTGAAGCTTTCTTT CASSEPYNTEAFF
TRBD1 TRBJ1-5 TRBV4-1 . TGCGCCAGCAGCCAGATGTCCAGGGGGCATCAGCCCCAGCATTTT CASSQMSRGHQPQHF
. TRBJ1-2 TRBV4-2 . TGTGCCAGCAGCCAAGCGGGTCTGGGGGGCTATGGCTACACCTTC CASSQAGLGGYGYTF
. TRBJ1-1 TRBV7-3 . TGTGCCAGCAGCTCCTCGTATAACACTGAAGCTTTCTTT CASSSSYNTEAFF
. TRBJ2-2 TRBV2 . TGTGCCAGCAAATCGCCACCGGTCGCCGGCACCGGGGAGCTGTTTTTT CASKSPPVAGTGELFF
TRBD1 TRBJ1-5 TRBV9 . TGTGCCAGCAGCTACGACTCAAACAGGGGGCCCCAGCATTTT CASSYDSNRGPQHF
TRBD2 TRBJ2-7 TRBV4-2 . TGTGCCAGCAGCCAAGACCCGCGGACGGGGGGGAACGAGCAGTACTTC CASSQDPRTGGNEQYF
. TRBJ2-1 TRBV2 . TGTGCCAGCAGCCCCTCTAGCAGCACCTACAATGAGCAGTTCTTC CASSPSSSTYNEQFF